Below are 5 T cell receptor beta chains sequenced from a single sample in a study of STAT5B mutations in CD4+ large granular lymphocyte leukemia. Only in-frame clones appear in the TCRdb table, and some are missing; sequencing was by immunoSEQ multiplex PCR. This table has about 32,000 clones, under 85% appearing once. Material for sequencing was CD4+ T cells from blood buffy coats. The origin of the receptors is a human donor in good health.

The CDR3 region has the DNA TGTGCCAGTAGGGGGGGTTACTCCTACGAGCAGTACTTC. It translates to CASRGGYSYEQYF. V is TRBV19 and J is TRBJ2-7; possible D gene TRBD2, 6 bases. The CDR3 runs 13 residues. Germline CDR1 and CDR2: LNHDA and SQIVND (reference sequence). With 6 bases removed from V and 0 bases from J, the gap between germline ends came to 9 bases.

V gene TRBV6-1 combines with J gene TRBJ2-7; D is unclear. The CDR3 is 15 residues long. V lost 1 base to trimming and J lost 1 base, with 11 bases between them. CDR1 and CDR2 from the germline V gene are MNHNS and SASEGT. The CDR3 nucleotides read TGTGCCAGCAGTGAAGGACCAGCCAGATCCTACGAGCAGTACTTC. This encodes CASSEGPARSYEQYF.

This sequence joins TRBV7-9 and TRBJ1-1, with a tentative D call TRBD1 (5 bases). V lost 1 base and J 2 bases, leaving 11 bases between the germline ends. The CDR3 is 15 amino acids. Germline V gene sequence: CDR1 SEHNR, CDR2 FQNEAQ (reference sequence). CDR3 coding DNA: TGTGCCAGCAGCTTAGGGGCAGGGATCAACACTGAAGCTTTCTTT. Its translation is CASSLGAGINTEAFF.

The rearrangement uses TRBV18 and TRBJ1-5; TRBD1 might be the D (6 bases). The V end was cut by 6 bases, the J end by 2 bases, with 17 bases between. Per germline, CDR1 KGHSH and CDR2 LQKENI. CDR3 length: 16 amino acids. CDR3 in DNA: TGTGCCAGCTCGCTTGAACAGGGCCCGGGCAATCAGCCCCAGCATTTT. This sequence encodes CASSLEQGPGNQPQHF.

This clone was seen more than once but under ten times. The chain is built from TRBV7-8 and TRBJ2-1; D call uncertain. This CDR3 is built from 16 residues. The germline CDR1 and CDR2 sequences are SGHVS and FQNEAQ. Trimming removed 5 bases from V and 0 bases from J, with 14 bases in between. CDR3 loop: CASSPHLLGSYNEQFF. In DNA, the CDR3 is TGTGCCAGCAGCCCGCACCTCCTTGGCTCCTACAATGAGCAGTTCTTC.